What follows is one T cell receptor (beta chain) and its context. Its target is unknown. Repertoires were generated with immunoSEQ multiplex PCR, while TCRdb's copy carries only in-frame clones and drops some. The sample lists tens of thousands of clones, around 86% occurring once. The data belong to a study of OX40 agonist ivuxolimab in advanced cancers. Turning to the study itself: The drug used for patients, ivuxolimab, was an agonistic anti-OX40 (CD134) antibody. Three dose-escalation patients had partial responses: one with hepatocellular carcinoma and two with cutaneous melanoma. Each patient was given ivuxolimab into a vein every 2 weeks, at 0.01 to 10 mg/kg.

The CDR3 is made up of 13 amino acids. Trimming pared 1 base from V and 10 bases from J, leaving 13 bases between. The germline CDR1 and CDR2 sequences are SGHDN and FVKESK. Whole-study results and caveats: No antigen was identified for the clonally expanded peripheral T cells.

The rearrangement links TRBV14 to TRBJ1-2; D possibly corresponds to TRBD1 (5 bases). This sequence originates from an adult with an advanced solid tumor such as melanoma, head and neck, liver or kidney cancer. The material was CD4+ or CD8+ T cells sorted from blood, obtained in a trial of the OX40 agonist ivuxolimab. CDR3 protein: CASSQVAGSVYTF. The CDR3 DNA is TGTGCCAGCAGCCAAGTCGCAGGGTCCGTCTACACCTTC.